The sample holds one count of the clone carrying this T cell receptor beta chain. This sample stems from a study of blood T cell repertoires in COVID-19. Study at large: The United States, Italy and Spain provided the acute and convalescent COVID-19 samples.

Germline trimming cut 6 bases from V and 4 bases from J; bases unmatched to any gene: 23. Germline V gene lookup returns CDR1 SNHLY and CDR2 FYNNEI. The CDR3 sequence is 19 residues long. Per the original data handling: Nucleated cell counts were estimated from reference gene primer amplification. Repertoires were generated with immunoSEQ multiplex PCR, while TCRdb's copy carries only in-frame clones and drops some. D and trimming were read from the DNA, whereas the V and J calls and clone size are those reported in that table. The sample includes some 74,000 clones, about 80% of them seen just once.

The V call is TRBV2, the J call TRBJ1-2; TRBD1 aligns across 7 bases. Sequenced sample: peripheral blood. The receptor comes from an elderly man with acute or convalescent COVID-19. DNA for the CDR3: TGTGCCAGCAGAGAGACGACACAGGGGTCCCGAGGGGTCGCCTATGGCTACACCTTC. Protein product: CASRETTQGSRGVAYGYTF.